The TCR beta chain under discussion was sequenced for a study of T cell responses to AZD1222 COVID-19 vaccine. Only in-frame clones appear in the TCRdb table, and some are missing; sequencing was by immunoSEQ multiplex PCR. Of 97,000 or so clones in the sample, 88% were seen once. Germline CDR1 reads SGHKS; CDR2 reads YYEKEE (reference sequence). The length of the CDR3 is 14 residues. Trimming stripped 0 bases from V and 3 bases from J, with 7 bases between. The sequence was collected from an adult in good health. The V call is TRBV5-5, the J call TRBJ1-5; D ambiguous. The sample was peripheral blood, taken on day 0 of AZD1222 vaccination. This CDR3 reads CASSLGHLNQPQHF. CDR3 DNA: TGTGCCAGCAGCTTGGGACACCTCAATCAGCCCCAGCATTTT.